This T cell receptor (beta chain) originates from a study of T cells in Graves' hyperthyroidism and ophthalmopathy. In the study overall: Peripheral blood draws took place at initial diagnosis, ahead of any treatment.

Disease lasting under 3 months, a NOSPECS grade of at least 4, and a Clinical Activity Score of at least 3 were features of the ophthalmopathy patients. Those patients with uncontrolled infection, other autoimmune disease, pregnancy or lactation were excluded. Study-level findings and limits: Most thyroid clonotypes expanded above 0.001 appeared in blood too.

RNA transcripts were the template for amplifying TCR beta CDR3 regions. The study used the HTBI primer set for a first-round RT-PCR of the TCR CDR3. Via MiXCR, TCRdb re-called the multiplex PCR reads, giving one row per CDR3 protein. Of 300,000 to 500,000 distinct CDR3 sequences in the sample, more than 12% were seen once. About this clonotype itself: Its antigen is not known.

The V end was cut by 1 base, the J end by 5 bases, with 24 bases between. This CDR3 region has 18 residues. Germline V gene sequence: CDR1 SGHTA, CDR2 FQGNSA. The sequencing sample was made of blood. The TCR originated in a man in his fifties with Graves' ophthalmopathy. V gene TRBV7-2 combines with J gene TRBJ2-7; perhaps TRBD1 as D (6 bases). The CDR3 nucleotides read TGTGCCAGCAGCTTAGGTCTTATGGGACACCTTGTTCGGGACGAGCAGTACTTC. Translated: CASSLGLMGHLVRDEQYF.